This T cell receptor (beta chain) was sequenced in a study of CXCR3-negative and CXCR3-positive naive CD8 T cells. Study outcomes and limitations: In cryopreserved cells, CXCR3 expression partially decreased, and fresh PBMCs were used in most assays. Researchers report that CXCR3-positive naive cells carry more hydrophobic TRB CDR3s than CXCR3-negative naive cells.

It was by 5' RACE with UMI labels that the TRB cDNA libraries were prepared. TCRdb reprocessed the 5' RACE reads, with one entry per CDR3 protein and no DNA. The sample table includes about 130,000 distinct CDR3 sequences. Germline values: CDR1 MGHDK, CDR2 SYGVNS. This CDR3 comprises 14 residues. Worth noting for this clonotype: Antigen unknown.

The chain carries TRBV25-1 and TRBJ2-1; TCRdb gives TRBD2 as the D gene, but with no DNA this cannot be confirmed. This sequence originates from a human donor in good health. Some clones in this sample may be carry-over from other donors' samples. The sequenced sample consisted of naive CXCR3+ CD8+ T cells from blood. Regarding subset: CD45RO-CCR7+CD27+CD95- naive CD8+ T cells expressing CXCR3 (TNR3+). CDR3 protein: CASSVSGDYNEQFF.